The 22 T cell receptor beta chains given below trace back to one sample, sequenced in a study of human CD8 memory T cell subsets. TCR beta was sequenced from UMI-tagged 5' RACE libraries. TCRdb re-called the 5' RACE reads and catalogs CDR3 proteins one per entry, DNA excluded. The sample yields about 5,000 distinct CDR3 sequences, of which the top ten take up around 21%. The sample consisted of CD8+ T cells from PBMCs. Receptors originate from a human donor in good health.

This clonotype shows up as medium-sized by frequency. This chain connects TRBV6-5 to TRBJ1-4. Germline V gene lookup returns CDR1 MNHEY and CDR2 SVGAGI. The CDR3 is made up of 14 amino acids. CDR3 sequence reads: CASSYSGEVEKLFF.

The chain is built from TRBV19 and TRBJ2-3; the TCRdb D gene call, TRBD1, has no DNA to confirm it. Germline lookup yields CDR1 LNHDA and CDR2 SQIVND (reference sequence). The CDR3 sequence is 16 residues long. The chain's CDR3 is CASSKPPGTGTDTQYF. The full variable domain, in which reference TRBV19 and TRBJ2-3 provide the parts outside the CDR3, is DGGITQSPKYLFRKEGQNVTLSCEQNLNHDAMYWYRQDPGQGLRLIYYSQIVNDFQKGDIAEGYSVSREKKESFPLTVTSAQKNPTAFYLCASSKPPGTGTDTQYFGPGTRLTVL.

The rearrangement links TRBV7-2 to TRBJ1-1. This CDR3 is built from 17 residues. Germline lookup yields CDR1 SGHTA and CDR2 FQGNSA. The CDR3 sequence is CASSGEGRWNWYTEAFF. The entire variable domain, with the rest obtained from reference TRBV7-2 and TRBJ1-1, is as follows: GAGVSQSPSNKVTEKGKDVELRCDPISGHTALYWYRQSLGQGLEFLIYFQGNSAPDKSGLPSDRFSAERTGGSVSTLTIQRTQQEDSAVYLCASSGEGRWNWYTEAFFGQGTRLTVV.

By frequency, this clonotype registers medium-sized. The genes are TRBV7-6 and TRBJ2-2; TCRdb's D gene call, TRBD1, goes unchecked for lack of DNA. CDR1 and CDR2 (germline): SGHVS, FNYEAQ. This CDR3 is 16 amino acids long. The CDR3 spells CASSSGSGGVIGELFF.

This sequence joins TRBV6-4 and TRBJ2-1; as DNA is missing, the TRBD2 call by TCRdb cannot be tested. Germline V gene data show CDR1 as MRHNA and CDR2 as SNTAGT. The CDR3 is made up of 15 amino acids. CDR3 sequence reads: CASSPTSGSFNEQFF.

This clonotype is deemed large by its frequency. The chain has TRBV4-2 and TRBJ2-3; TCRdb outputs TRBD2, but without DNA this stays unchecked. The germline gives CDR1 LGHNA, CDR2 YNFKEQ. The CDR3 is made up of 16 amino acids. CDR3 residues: CASSQDQAGGPDTQYF.

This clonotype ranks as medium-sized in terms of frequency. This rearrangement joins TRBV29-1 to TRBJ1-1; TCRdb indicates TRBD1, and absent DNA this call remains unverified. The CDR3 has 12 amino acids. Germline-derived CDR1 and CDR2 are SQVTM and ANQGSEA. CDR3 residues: CSGMGLHTEAFF.

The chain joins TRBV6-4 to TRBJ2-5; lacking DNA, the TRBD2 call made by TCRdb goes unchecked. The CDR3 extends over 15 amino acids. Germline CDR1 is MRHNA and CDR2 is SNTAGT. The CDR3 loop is CASSEDSGSQETQYF.

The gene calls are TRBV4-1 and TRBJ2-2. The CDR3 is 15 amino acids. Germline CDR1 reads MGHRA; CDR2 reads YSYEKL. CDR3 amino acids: CASSQGTITPEELFF.

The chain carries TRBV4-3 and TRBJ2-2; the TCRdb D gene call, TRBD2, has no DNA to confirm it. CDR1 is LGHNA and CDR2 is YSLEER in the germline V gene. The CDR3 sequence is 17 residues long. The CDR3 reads CASSQDLGSGSSGELFF.

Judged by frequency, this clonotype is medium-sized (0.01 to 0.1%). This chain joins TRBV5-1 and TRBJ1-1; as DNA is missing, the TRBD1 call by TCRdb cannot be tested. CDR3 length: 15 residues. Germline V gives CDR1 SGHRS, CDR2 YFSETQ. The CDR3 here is CASTESGTGHTEAFF.

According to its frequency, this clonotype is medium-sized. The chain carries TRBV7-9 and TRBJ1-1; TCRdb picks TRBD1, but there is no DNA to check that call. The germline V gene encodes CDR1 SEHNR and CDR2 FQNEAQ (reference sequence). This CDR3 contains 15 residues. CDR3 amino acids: CASSSGTGSNTEAFF.

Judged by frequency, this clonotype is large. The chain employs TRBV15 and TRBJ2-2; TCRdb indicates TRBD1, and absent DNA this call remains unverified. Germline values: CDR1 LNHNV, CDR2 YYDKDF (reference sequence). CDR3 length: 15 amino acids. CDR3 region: CATSREGGESGELFF.

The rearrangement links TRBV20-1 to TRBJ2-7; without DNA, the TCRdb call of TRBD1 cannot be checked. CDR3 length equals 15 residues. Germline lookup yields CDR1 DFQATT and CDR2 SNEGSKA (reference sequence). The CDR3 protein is CSARDVGTVSYGQYF.

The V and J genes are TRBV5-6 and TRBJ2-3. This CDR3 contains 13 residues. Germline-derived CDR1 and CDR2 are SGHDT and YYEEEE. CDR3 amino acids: CASKGSSTDTQYF.

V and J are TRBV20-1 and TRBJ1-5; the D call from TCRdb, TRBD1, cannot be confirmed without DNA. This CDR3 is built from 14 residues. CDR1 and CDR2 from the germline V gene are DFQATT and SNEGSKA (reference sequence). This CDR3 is CSARDSREHQPQHF.

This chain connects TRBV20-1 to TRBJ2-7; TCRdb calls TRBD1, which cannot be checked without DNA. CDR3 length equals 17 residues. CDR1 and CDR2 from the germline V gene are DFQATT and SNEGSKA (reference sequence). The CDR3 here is CSARILPLSGGAGEQYF.

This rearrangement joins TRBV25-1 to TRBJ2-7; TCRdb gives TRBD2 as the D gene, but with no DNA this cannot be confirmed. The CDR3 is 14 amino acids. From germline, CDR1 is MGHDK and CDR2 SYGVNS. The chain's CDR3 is CASSGPSGGREQYF.

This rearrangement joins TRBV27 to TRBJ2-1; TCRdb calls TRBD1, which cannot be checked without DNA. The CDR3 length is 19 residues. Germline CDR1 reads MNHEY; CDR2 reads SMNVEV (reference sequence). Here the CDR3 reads CASSLLVGQGGRSYNEQFF.

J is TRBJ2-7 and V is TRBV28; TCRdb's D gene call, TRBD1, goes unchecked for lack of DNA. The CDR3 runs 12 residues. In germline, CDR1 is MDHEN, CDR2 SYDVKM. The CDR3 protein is CASSFPGHEQYF.

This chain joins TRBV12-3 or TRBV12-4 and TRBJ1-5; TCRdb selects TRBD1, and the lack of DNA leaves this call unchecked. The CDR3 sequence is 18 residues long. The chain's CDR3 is CASSLSLGQSLINQPQHF.

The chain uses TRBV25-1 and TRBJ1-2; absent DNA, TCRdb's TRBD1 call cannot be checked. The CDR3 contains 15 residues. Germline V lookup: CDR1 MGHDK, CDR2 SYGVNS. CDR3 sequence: CASSESDQGDHGYTF.